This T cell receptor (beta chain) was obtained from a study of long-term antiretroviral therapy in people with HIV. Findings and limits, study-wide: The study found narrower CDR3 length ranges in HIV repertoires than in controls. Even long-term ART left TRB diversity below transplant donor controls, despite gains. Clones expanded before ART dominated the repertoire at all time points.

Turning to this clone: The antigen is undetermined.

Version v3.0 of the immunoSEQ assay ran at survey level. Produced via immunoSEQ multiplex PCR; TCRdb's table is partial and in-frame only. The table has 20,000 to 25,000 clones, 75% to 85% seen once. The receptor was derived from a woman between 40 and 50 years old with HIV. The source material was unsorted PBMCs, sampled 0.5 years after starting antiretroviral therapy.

CDR3 nucleotide sequence: TGCGCCAGCAGCCAAGCGGCTCTCAGCTCCTACAATGAGCAGTTCTTC. This encodes CASSQAALSSYNEQFF. The rearrangement joins TRBV4-3 to TRBJ2-1, with D unresolved. V dropped 1 base and J dropped 0 bases, with 10 bases sitting between them. CDR1 is LGHNA and CDR2 is YSLEER in the germline V gene. CDR3 size: 16 residues.